Listed here are 4 T cell receptor beta chains from one sample, sequenced in a study of cytomegalovirus exposure and HLA in healthy donors. With 60 Vbeta and 13 Jbeta primers, the PCR was carried out. TCRdb's table, derived via immunoSEQ multiplex PCR, lists solely in-frame clones and lacks some. This table holds 150,000 to 200,000 clones, 65% to 85% found once. Sequenced: PBMCs. Source of these receptors: a girl aged 5 to 17 in good health and CMV-seropositive.

The chain joins TRBV5-1 to TRBJ2-3; D unresolved. CDR3 length: 14 amino acids. The V and J ends lost 4 bases and 2 bases respectively, with 11 bases between them. Germline CDR1 SGHRS, CDR2 YFSETQ. Written as DNA, the CDR3 is TGCGCCAGCAGCAGCGCCACCATCACAGATACGCAGTATTTT. Its translation is CASSSATITDTQYF.

This clone was detected only once. The V and J genes are TRBV5-1 and TRBJ2-3, with a tentative D call TRBD2 (6 bases). This CDR3 comprises 16 residues. V dropped 0 bases and J dropped 3 bases, with 14 bases sitting between them. Germline V gene sequence: CDR1 SGHRS, CDR2 YFSETQ. The CDR3 nucleotides are TGCGCCAGCAGCTTGGTCCCGGGAGTAACGACAGATACGCAGTATTTT. This sequence encodes CASSLVPGVTTDTQYF.

This rearrangement joins TRBV14 to TRBJ2-7, with TRBD2 identical over 14 bases. V lost 1 base and J lost 4; bases outside the gene matches: 9. There are 18 residues in the CDR3. CDR1 and CDR2 (germline): SGHDN, FVKESK. DNA of the CDR3: TGTGCCAGCAGCCAAGGGGGGACTAGCGGGAGAGGAAGATACGAGCAGTACTTC. Its protein is CASSQGGTSGRGRYEQYF.

The chain employs TRBV2 and TRBJ1-1, with TRBD1 matching over 7 bases. The V gene end was trimmed by 2 bases and the J gene end by 1 base; junction bases not matched to a gene: 7. The CDR3 contains 16 residues. In germline, CDR1 is SNHLY, CDR2 FYNNEI. CDR3 amino acids: CASSETRTGQNTEAFF. The DNA for the CDR3 is TGTGCCAGCAGTGAAACCAGGACAGGCCAGAACACTGAAGCTTTCTTT.